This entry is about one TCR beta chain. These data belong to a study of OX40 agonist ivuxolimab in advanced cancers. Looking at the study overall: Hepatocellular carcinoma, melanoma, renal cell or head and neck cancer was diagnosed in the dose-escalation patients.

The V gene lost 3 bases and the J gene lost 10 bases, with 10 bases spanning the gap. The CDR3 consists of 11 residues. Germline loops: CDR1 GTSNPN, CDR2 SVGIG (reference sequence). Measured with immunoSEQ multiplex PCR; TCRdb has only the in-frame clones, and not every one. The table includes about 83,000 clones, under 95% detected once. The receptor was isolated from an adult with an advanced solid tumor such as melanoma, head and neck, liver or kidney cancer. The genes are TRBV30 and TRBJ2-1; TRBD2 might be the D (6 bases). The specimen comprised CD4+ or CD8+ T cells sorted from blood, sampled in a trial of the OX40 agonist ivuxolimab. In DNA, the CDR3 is TGTGCCTGGAGCACTAGCAAAGAGCAGTTCTTC. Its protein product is CAWSTSKEQFF.